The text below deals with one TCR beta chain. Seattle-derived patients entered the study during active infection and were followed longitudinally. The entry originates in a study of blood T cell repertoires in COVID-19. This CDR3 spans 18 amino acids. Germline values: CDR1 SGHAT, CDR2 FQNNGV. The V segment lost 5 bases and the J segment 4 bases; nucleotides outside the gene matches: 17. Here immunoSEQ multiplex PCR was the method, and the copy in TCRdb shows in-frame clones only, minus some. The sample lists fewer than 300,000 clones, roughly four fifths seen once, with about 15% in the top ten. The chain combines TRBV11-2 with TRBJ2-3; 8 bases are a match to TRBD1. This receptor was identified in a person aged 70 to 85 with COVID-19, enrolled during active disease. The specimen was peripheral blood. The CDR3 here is CASSPTGTGRETPDTQYF. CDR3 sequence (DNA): TGTGCCAGCAGCCCTACAGGGACAGGCCGGGAGACCCCAGATACGCAGTATTTT.